The 18 T cell receptor beta chains below were found in one sample sequenced in a study of technical replicates of blood from a few donors. Measured with immunoSEQ multiplex PCR; TCRdb has only the in-frame clones, and not every one. This sample has approximately 81,000 clones, with roughly 77% found just once. Sequenced input: PBMCs. These receptors all stem from a human donor in good health. Some clones in this sample may be carry-over from other donors' samples.

The chain has TRBV27 and TRBJ2-2; 12 bases map to TRBD2. The CDR3 has 14 residues. Looked up from germline, CDR1 is MNHEY and CDR2 is SMNVEV (reference sequence). Trimming took 4 bases from V and 9 from J; bases not matched to a gene: 3. The CDR3 loop is CASSYTSGGWELFF. The CDR3, as DNA: TGTGCCAGCAGTTATACTAGCGGGGGGTGGGAGCTGTTTTTT.

The gene calls are TRBV18 and TRBJ2-1; 14 bases line up with TRBD2. Trimming cost V 3 bases and J 6 bases; bases outside gene matches: 1. This CDR3 is 15 amino acids long. The V gene's germline CDR1 is KGHSH and CDR2 LQKENI. Written as DNA, the CDR3 is TGTGCCAGCTCACCGGGACTAGCGGGAGCCAATGAGCAGTTCTTC. Encoded protein: CASSPGLAGANEQFF.

The sample holds one count of this clone. J is TRBJ2-7 and V is TRBV4-1; D remains ambiguous. The CDR3 loop spans 14 amino acids. The germline CDR1 and CDR2 sequences are MGHRA and YSYEKL. V was clipped by 0 bases and J by 7 bases, with 13 bases between them. The CDR3 nucleotides read TGCGCCAGCAGCCAAGAAAGTAACCTGAGGGAGCAGTACTTC. It yields the protein CASSQESNLREQYF.

This clone was seen a few times. CDR3 amino acids: CAWRAGAWYEQYF. CDR3 nucleotide sequence: TGTGCCTGGAGGGCAGGGGCTTGGTACGAGCAGTACTTC. V gene TRBV30 combines with J gene TRBJ2-7; weak D call: TRBD1 (6 bases). Per germline, CDR1 GTSNPN and CDR2 SVGIG (reference sequence). Trimming took 3 bases from V and 4 from J, leaving 13 bases between them. This CDR3 region has 13 residues.

This chain uses TRBV7-9 with TRBJ2-7; 7 positions match TRBD2. Unmatched junction bases numbered 9, after V lost 1 base and J lost 0 bases. This CDR3 region has 17 residues. Germline V CDR1 and CDR2: SEHNR, FQNEAQ (reference sequence). CDR3 DNA sequence: TGTGCCAGCAGCTTAGGTGGGTGGCGGGGGAGCTCCTACGAGCAGTACTTC. It specifies CASSLGGWRGSSYEQYF.

CDR3 sequence: CASSLLGGPQDTQYF. The CDR3 nucleotides are TGTGCCAGCAGCCTGCTCGGAGGGCCCCAGGATACGCAGTATTTT. The chain is built from TRBV7-3 and TRBJ2-3, with a possible D match to TRBD2 (6 bases). V gave up 5 bases and J gave up 6 bases, with 18 bases separating them. The CDR3 contains 15 residues. CDR1 and CDR2 from the germline V gene are SGHTA and FQGTGA.

The rearrangement links TRBV7-9 to TRBJ1-3, with D perhaps TRBD1 (6 bases). This CDR3 comprises 14 residues. Trimming removed 4 bases from V and 6 bases from J, with 13 bases in between. Germline CDR1 SEHNR, CDR2 FQNEAQ (reference sequence). In DNA, the CDR3 is TGTGCCAGCAGCTACCCCGGGACAATAAACACCATATATTTT. Encoded protein: CASSYPGTINTIYF.

The chain employs TRBV7-3 and TRBJ2-3; TRBD2 matches 9 bases. Unmatched junction bases numbered 9, after V lost 5 bases and J lost 3 bases. Germline V CDR1 and CDR2: SGHTA, FQGTGA. This CDR3 comprises 16 residues. DNA for the CDR3: TGTGCCAGCAGCCCTAGCCCTAGCGGGGAAACAGATACGCAGTATTTT. It yields the protein CASSPSPSGETDTQYF.

The CDR3 bases are TGTGCCAGCAGCACCTACTCTAGCACAGATACGCAGTATTTT. The encoded protein is CASSTYSSTDTQYF. This rearrangement joins TRBV7-9 to TRBJ2-3, with no clear D. V lost 5 bases, J lost 0 bases, and 9 bases lay in between. From germline, CDR1 is SEHNR and CDR2 FQNEAQ (reference sequence). This CDR3 has 14 residues.

The rearrangement joins TRBV6-1 to TRBJ2-7; 12 bases match TRBD2. CDR3 length: 14 amino acids. The germline V gene has CDR1 MNHNS and CDR2 SASEGT. V was pared by 6 bases and J by 3 bases, with 3 bases of the junction left unmatched. The CDR3 bases are TGTGCCAGCAGCCGGGGACTAGCGGGCTACGAGCAGTACTTC. It codes for CASSRGLAGYEQYF.

Here the CDR3 DNA reads TGTGCCAGCAGCTTTCCGGTTGAACTAGCGGACAAGAACACCGGGGAGCTGTTTTTT. Encoded protein: CASSFPVELADKNTGELFF. V gene TRBV7-2 combines with J gene TRBJ2-2, with 8 positions matching TRBD2. J lost 1 base, V lost 3 bases, and 13 bases had no gene match. The germline V gene encodes CDR1 SGHTA and CDR2 FQGNSA. CDR3 length equals 19 residues.

The chain is built from TRBV5-1 and TRBJ2-7; 7 nucleotides align to TRBD2. V gave up 0 bases and J gave up 4 bases; unmatched junction bases: 4. Germline CDR1 and CDR2: SGHRS and YFSETQ. The CDR3 sequence is 14 residues long. The CDR3 is CASSLGAGAYEQYF. CDR3 bases: TGCGCCAGCAGCTTGGGCGCGGGAGCTTACGAGCAGTACTTC.

The sample holds a few counts of this clone. The gene calls are TRBV5-4 and TRBJ2-6; D remains unclear. The CDR3 contains 14 residues. Germline V gene data show CDR1 as SGHNT and CDR2 as YYREEE (reference sequence). V lost 3 bases, J lost 0 bases, and 4 bases lay in between. The CDR3 coding sequence is TGTGCCAGCAGCTCCGGCTCTGGGGCCAACGTCCTGACTTTC. As protein: CASSSGSGANVLTF. Using reference TRBV5-4 and TRBJ2-6 for the parts outside the CDR3, the full variable domain is ETGVTQSPTHLIKTRGQQVTLRCSSQSGHNTVSWYQQALGQGPQFIFQYYREEENGRGNFPPRFSGLQFPNYSSELNVNALELDDSALYLCASSSGSGANVLTFGAGSRLTVL.

The table lists this clone with a count of one. The rearrangement links TRBV6-5 to TRBJ2-5; D is unresolved. This CDR3 is 14 amino acids long. Germline CDR1 reads MNHEY; CDR2 reads SVGAGI. The V end lost 6 bases, the J end lost 3 bases, and 14 bases lay between the germline ends. The CDR3, as DNA: TGTGCCAGCAGCACACCCTTTATGAAAGAGACCCAGTACTTC. Protein sequence: CASSTPFMKETQYF.

This clone occurred a few times. The chain is built from TRBV13 and TRBJ1-6, with D hard to call. V lost 3 bases and J 0 bases, leaving 9 bases between the germline ends. The CDR3 has 16 residues. Germline V gives CDR1 PRHDT, CDR2 FYEKMQ (reference sequence). The CDR3 DNA reads as TGTGCCAGCAGCTTTGGTTGGAGCTCCTATAATTCACCCCTCCACTTT. It yields the protein CASSFGWSSYNSPLHF.

This chain links TRBV29-1 with TRBJ2-7, with 9 bases that match TRBD1. V was clipped by 0 bases and J by 4 bases; unmatched bases: 10. Germline V gene data show CDR1 as SQVTM and CDR2 as ANQGSEA. This CDR3 contains 16 residues. The CDR3 coding sequence is TGCAGCGTTGAAGACGCTGGCGGGACAGGGCTTTACGAGCAGTACTTC. Protein sequence: CSVEDAGGTGLYEQYF.

The V and J genes are TRBV19 and TRBJ2-3, with D possibly being TRBD2 (6 bases). The CDR3 sequence is 14 residues long. Germline CDR1 and CDR2: LNHDA and SQIVND (reference sequence). V lost 4 bases and J lost 2, with 10 bases in between. CDR3 region: CASSRGDHTDTQYF. DNA of the CDR3: TGTGCCAGTAGTAGGGGGGACCACACAGATACGCAGTATTTT.

The rearrangement links TRBV27 to TRBJ2-1; D uncertain. The ends were cut back, 5 bases at V and 0 bases at J, with 11 bases in the middle. Germline values: CDR1 MNHEY, CDR2 SMNVEV (reference sequence). The CDR3 covers 15 residues. The CDR3 DNA follows: TGTGCCAGCAGTCTATGGTCCAGCTCCTACAATGAGCAGTTCTTC. Translation: CASSLWSSSYNEQFF.